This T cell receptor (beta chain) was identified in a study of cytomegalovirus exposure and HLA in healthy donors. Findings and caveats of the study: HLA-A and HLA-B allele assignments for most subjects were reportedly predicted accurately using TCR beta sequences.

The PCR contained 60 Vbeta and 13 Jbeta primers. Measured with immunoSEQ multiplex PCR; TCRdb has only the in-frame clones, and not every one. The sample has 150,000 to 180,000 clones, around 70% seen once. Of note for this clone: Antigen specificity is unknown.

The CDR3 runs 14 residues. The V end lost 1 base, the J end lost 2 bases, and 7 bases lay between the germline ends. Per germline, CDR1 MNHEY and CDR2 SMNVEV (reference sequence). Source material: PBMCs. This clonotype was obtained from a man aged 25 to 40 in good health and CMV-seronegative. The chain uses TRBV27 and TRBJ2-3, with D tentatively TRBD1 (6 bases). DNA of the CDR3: TGTGCCAGCAGTTTATGGGACACCACAGATACGCAGTATTTT. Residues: CASSLWDTTDTQYF.